Listed here are 26 T cell receptor beta chains from one sample, sequenced in a study of beta chain features in type 1 diabetes (dated by TCRdb to 2016 to 2019). Library construction relied on the immunoSEQ multiplex PCR assay. All of the isolated RNA was reverse transcribed with the High Capacity cDNA Reverse Transcription Kit, so expressed TCRB transcripts were sequenced. In TCRdb, the immuneACCESS table is reduced to in-frame sequences with V and J assigned. These tables do not hold every clone; where another copy was compared, an unresolved V gene accounts for under half, and the others remain unexplained. The sample includes 900,000 or so clones, with about a sixth observed a single time. The ten biggest clones cover 0.023% of the sample. The specimen sequenced was naive CD4+ T cells from blood. Explained via the paper, the cell subset or site label denotes: true naive CD4+ T cells. The receptors come from a woman under 30 in good health.

The chain carries TRBV5-1 and TRBJ2-1; weak D call: TRBD2 (6 bases). The length of the CDR3 is 16 residues. Germline loops: CDR1 SGHRS, CDR2 YFSETQ. V shed 0 bases and J shed 0 bases, with 10 bases lying between them. CDR3 coding DNA: TGCGCCAGCAGCTTGGACTTACTAGCCTCCTACAATGAGCAGTTCTTC. Amino acids: CASSLDLLASYNEQFF.

On this clone itself: Additional DNA sequences in this sample encode the identical CDR3. The chain joins TRBV10-3 to TRBJ2-1; D unresolved. Germline-derived CDR1 and CDR2 are ENHRY and SYGVKD. CDR3 length equals 11 residues. V was cut by 3 bases and J by 6 bases, with 3 bases left in between. The CDR3 DNA reads TGTGCCATCAGTGATTTCAATGAGCAGTTCTTC. This sequence encodes CAISDFNEQFF.

V gene TRBV6-5 combines with J gene TRBJ1-1, with unresolved D. The CDR3 has 15 amino acids. V dropped 1 base and J dropped 0 bases, with 9 bases sitting between them. CDR1 and CDR2 from the germline V gene are MNHEY and SVGAGI. The CDR3 DNA reads TGTGCCAGCAGTTACTTTGGTGCTTTGAACACTGAAGCTTTCTTT. This gives the protein CASSYFGALNTEAFF.

The genes are TRBV4-2 and TRBJ2-1, with unresolved D. This CDR3 is built from 13 residues. Trimming took off 1 base at V and 12 bases at J, with 13 bases between the two ends. Per germline, CDR1 LGHNA and CDR2 YNFKEQ. DNA for the CDR3: TGTGCCAGCAGCCAAGGCGGATACGATGGGCAGTTCTTC. Protein sequence: CASSQGGYDGQFF.

The chain couples TRBV18 to TRBJ2-1; D could derive from TRBD1 or TRBD2 (7 bases each). The germline V gene has CDR1 KGHSH and CDR2 LQKENI. This CDR3 is 15 amino acids long. V was pared by 1 base and J by 7 bases, with 14 bases between. The CDR3: CASSPLTGEGNEQFF. CDR3 DNA: TGTGCCAGCTCACCACTTACAGGGGAGGGAAATGAGCAGTTCTTC.

This clone occurred a few times. The chain has TRBV15 and TRBJ2-5; D uncertain. Germline V lookup: CDR1 LNHNV, CDR2 YYDKDF (reference sequence). This CDR3 contains 12 residues. Trimming pared 0 bases from V and 5 bases from J, leaving 4 bases between. The CDR3 protein is CATSRDTETQYF. As DNA, the CDR3 is TGTGCCACCAGCAGAGATACGGAGACCCAGTACTTC.

This clone has a handful of counts. The V call is TRBV2, the J call TRBJ2-3; TRBD2 is a possible D gene (5 bases). CDR1 is SNHLY and CDR2 is FYNNEI in the germline V gene. CDR3 length: 15 amino acids. The germline V and J ends were trimmed by 5 bases and 2 bases, with 14 bases remaining between them. The CDR3 sequence is CASSKDSQVTDTQYF. Here the CDR3 DNA reads TGTGCCAGCAGTAAGGACTCCCAAGTCACAGATACGCAGTATTTT.

Only a few counts were recorded for this clone. CDR3 coding DNA: TGTGCCAGCAGGCAGGGGGGGGATGAAAAACTGTTTTTT. Protein: CASRQGGDEKLFF. This chain uses TRBV28 with TRBJ1-4, with 7 bases identical to TRBD1. Germline CDR1 and CDR2: MDHEN and SYDVKM. The length of the CDR3 is 13 residues. After removal of 6 bases from V and 6 bases from J, the junction contained 4 bases not matched to a gene.

The gene calls are TRBV7-9 and TRBJ2-7; 8 bases match TRBD1. This CDR3 region has 11 residues. CDR1 SEHNR and CDR2 FQNEAQ come from the germline V gene (reference sequence). The junction had 2 bases not matched to a gene; V was cut back by 5 bases and J by 8 bases. The CDR3 spells CASSSRGQQYF. CDR3 nucleotide sequence: TGTGCCAGCAGCAGCAGGGGGCAGCAGTACTTC.

The V gene is TRBV5-1, the J gene TRBJ2-1; 7 nucleotides align to TRBD2. CDR3 length: 16 amino acids. V gave up 0 bases and J gave up 6 bases; unmatched junction bases: 9. Germline loops: CDR1 SGHRS, CDR2 YFSETQ. The CDR3 DNA is TGCGCCAGCAGCTTGGATGCCGGGAGGCAGTCCAATGAGCAGTTCTTC. It translates to CASSLDAGRQSNEQFF.

This clone was counted a few times. V is TRBV28 and J is TRBJ2-1; D is ambiguous. The germline V gene encodes CDR1 MDHEN and CDR2 SYDVKM. The CDR3 is 14 residues long. V was shortened by 5 bases and J by 7 bases, with 15 bases between the two germline ends. CDR3 region: CASSSFKGRNEQFF. The CDR3 DNA sequence: TGTGCCAGCAGTAGTTTTAAGGGTCGAAATGAGCAGTTCTTC.

To note about this clone: Different DNA sequences within this sample yield the same CDR3. The J gene is TRBJ2-3, the V gene TRBV7-2; D is uncertain. The CDR3 spans 13 residues. Germline lookup yields CDR1 SGHTA and CDR2 FQGNSA. The V end was cut by 0 bases, the J end by 1 base, with 2 bases between. The CDR3 DNA is TGTGCCAGCAGCTTAGCCCGCACAGATACGCAGTATTTT. It is translated as CASSLARTDTQYF.

This chain links TRBV28 with TRBJ1-5; possibly TRBD1 for D (6 bases). The CDR3 has 20 amino acids. Between the trimmed V and J ends, which lost 3 bases and 0 bases, there was a span of 24 bases. The germline V gene encodes CDR1 MDHEN and CDR2 SYDVKM. CDR3 sequence (DNA): TGTGCCAGCAGTTTCCCCCTCGGGGGCGAATGGCCTGATAGCAATCAGCCCCAGCATTTT. It translates to CASSFPLGGEWPDSNQPQHF.

A few counts support this clone. The chain is built from TRBV4-3 and TRBJ2-3; D unclear. This CDR3 spans 14 amino acids. The V end was cut by 0 bases, the J end by 3 bases, with 7 bases between. Per the germline V gene, CDR1 is LGHNA and CDR2 is YSLEER. The DNA of the CDR3 is TGCGCCAGCAGCCAAGATCGGCTGACAGATACGCAGTATTTT. As protein: CASSQDRLTDTQYF.

The chain uses TRBV5-1 and TRBJ2-3, with 7 bases that match TRBD2. Unmatched junction bases numbered 9, after V lost 4 bases and J lost 1 base. Germline V gives CDR1 SGHRS, CDR2 YFSETQ. This CDR3 is 16 amino acids long. CDR3 DNA sequence: TGCGCCAGCAGCGCATTACGACTAGCTCGCACAGATACGCAGTATTTT. Its translation is CASSALRLARTDTQYF.

Concerning this clone itself: An end of the junction differs from the germline gene, which may be a read error. The CDR3 coding sequence is TGTGCCACCAGCAGCGGGGGGGCATCTGGGGAGCTGTTTTTT. Residues: CATSSGGASGELFF. This chain connects TRBV7-2 to TRBJ2-2; TRBD2 agrees at 10 bases. CDR3 length: 14 residues. The V gene's germline CDR1 is SGHTA and CDR2 FQGNSA.

This clone was detected only a few times. The J gene is TRBJ2-4, the V gene TRBV28; 8 bases fit TRBD1. The CDR3 is 14 amino acids. J was trimmed by 1 base and V by 4 bases; bases with no gene match: 0. Germline V lookup: CDR1 MDHEN, CDR2 SYDVKM. The CDR3 here is CASSSGGAKNIQYF. The CDR3 region has the DNA TGTGCCAGCAGTTCAGGGGGCGCCAAAAACATTCAGTACTTC.

The CDR3 region is CASSYRGGNAYNEQFF. DNA of the CDR3: TGTGCCAGCAGTTACCGGGGCGGGAATGCCTACAATGAGCAGTTCTTC. The chain couples TRBV6-5 to TRBJ2-1, with D maybe TRBD2 (6 bases). This CDR3 has 16 residues. The germline V gene encodes CDR1 MNHEY and CDR2 SVGAGI. Trimming shortened V by 2 bases and J by 2 bases, and 13 bases separated the two germline ends.

The chain joins TRBV7-8 to TRBJ2-5; the D is unclear. TRBJ2-7 explains the end of the DNA better; the J call may be wrong. CDR3 length: 14 amino acids. Germline loops: CDR1 SGHVS, CDR2 FQNEAQ. The CDR3 DNA sequence: TGTGCCAGCAGCTTATTGGAGCGTTCCTACGAGCAGTACTTC. Protein product: CASSLLERSYEQYF.

The J gene is TRBJ1-1, the V gene TRBV29-1; D remains ambiguous. The CDR3 totals 12 residues. Trimming cost V 3 bases and J 0 bases, with 5 bases left between them. Germline lookup yields CDR1 SQVTM and CDR2 ANQGSEA. The DNA of the CDR3 is TGCAGCGTTGATGGGGTGAACACTGAAGCTTTCTTT. This sequence encodes CSVDGVNTEAFF.

This chain links TRBV28 with TRBJ2-7, with 7 bases lining up with TRBD2. V trimming: 6 bases; J trimming: 2 bases; junction bases outside the gene matches: 10. The CDR3 is 15 amino acids. Germline lookup yields CDR1 MDHEN and CDR2 SYDVKM. CDR3 DNA sequence: TGTGCCAGCAGCTCCGCCGCGGGAGCTACCTACGAGCAGTACTTC. Protein: CASSSAAGATYEQYF.

This chain uses TRBV9 with TRBJ2-2; D is ambiguous. The CDR3 sequence is 15 residues long. Per germline, CDR1 SGDLS and CDR2 YYNGEE. Trimming removed 1 base at V and 0 bases at J, with 7 bases between. The chain's CDR3 is CASSVHDSNTGELFF. The CDR3 nucleotides are TGTGCCAGCAGCGTACACGATTCGAACACCGGGGAGCTGTTTTTT.

CDR3 DNA sequence: TGTGCCAGCAGCTTACTAGCGGGAGGGATGAACACCGGGGAGCTGTTTTTT. It specifies CASSLLAGGMNTGELFF. The chain recombines TRBV7-6 with TRBJ2-2, with 12 bases that match TRBD2. This CDR3 is built from 17 residues. V lost 2 bases and J lost 1; bases outside the gene matches: 2. Germline CDR1 SGHVS, CDR2 FNYEAQ.

The rearrangement uses TRBV7-2 and TRBJ2-7, with 8 positions matching TRBD2. V shed 7 bases, J shed 1 base, and the junction held 3 bases outside the gene matches. The CDR3 is made up of 13 amino acids. CDR1 SGHTA and CDR2 FQGNSA come from the germline V gene. This CDR3 reads CASTQRESYEQYF. The DNA of the CDR3 is TGTGCCAGCACCCAGCGGGAGTCCTACGAGCAGTACTTC.

The rearrangement uses TRBV29-1 and TRBJ2-1, with 14 bases identical to TRBD2. The CDR3 loop spans 15 amino acids. V shed 4 bases and J 9 bases; nucleotides not matched to a gene: 8. In germline, CDR1 is SQVTM, CDR2 ANQGSEA. CDR3 region: CSVGEPGLAGVEQFF. For the CDR3, the DNA is TGCAGCGTTGGGGAGCCGGGACTAGCGGGAGTTGAGCAGTTCTTC.

This sequence joins TRBV11-2 and TRBJ2-1; 10 bases fit TRBD2. Germline V gene data show CDR1 as SGHAT and CDR2 as FQNNGV. The CDR3 contains 19 residues. The trim removed 4 bases at V and 1 base at J, leaving 13 bases unmatched. The CDR3: CASSSRAASGSRSYNEQFF. In DNA form, the CDR3 reads TGTGCCAGCAGCTCCCGGGCGGCTAGCGGGAGTAGGTCCTACAATGAGCAGTTCTTC. Looking up the rest from reference TRBV11-2 and TRBJ2-1 gives the full variable domain: EAGVAQSPRYKIIEKRQSVAFWCNPISGHATLYWYQQILGQGPKLLIQFQNNGVVDDSQLPKDRFSAERLKGVDSTLKIQPAKLEDSAVYLCASSSRAASGSRSYNEQFFGPGTRLTVL.